Shown below are 3 T cell receptor beta chains from a single sample sequenced in a study of cytomegalovirus exposure and HLA in healthy donors. Primers for the PCR totalled 60 Vbeta and 13 Jbeta. The method was immunoSEQ multiplex PCR; TCRdb's version includes in-frame clones alone and lacks a portion of them. The sample includes 170,000 or so clones, around three quarters of them seen just once. Sequencing input: PBMCs. The receptors derive from a woman aged 50 to 60 in good health and CMV-seropositive.

The chain carries TRBV25-1 and TRBJ1-2; 7 bases line up with TRBD1. There are 16 residues in the CDR3. The trim removed 4 bases at V and 6 bases at J, leaving 14 bases unmatched. CDR1 is MGHDK and CDR2 is SYGVNS in the germline V gene. The CDR3 sequence is CASSAHRGLLLDGYTF. The CDR3 DNA follows: TGTGCCAGCAGTGCCCACAGGGGACTGCTTTTGGATGGCTACACCTTC.

The J gene is TRBJ1-6, the V gene TRBV7-3; tentative D call: TRBD1 (6 bases). The CDR3 covers 15 residues. CDR1 and CDR2 (germline): SGHTA, FQGTGA. V was trimmed by 5 bases and J by 6 bases, leaving 14 bases between them. In nucleotides, the CDR3 is TGTGCCAGCAGCCCCCGGGGGGGGGCTAATTCACCCCTCCACTTT. Its protein product is CASSPRGGANSPLHF.

The chain joins TRBV5-1 to TRBJ2-1; 13 bases map to TRBD2. The CDR3 covers 18 residues. Trimming at V came to 0 bases and at J to 3 bases, leaving 6 bases not matched to a gene. CDR1 and CDR2 (germline): SGHRS, YFSETQ. CDR3 amino acids: CASSLGTSGRRGYNEQFF. CDR3 coding DNA: TGCGCCAGCAGCTTGGGGACTAGCGGGAGACGAGGCTACAATGAGCAGTTCTTC.